This paragraph covers one TCR beta chain sequence. Its antigen is as yet unknown. Other DNA sequences within the sample encode an identical CDR3. The V and J ends lost 7 bases and 6 bases respectively, with 17 bases between them. The CDR3 length is 13 residues. The germline gives CDR1 SGDLS, CDR2 YYNGEE. The sample belongs to a study of cytomegalovirus exposure and HLA in healthy donors. Study observations and caveats: Associated with HLA alleles at 0.05 false discovery rate in a later analysis were 15,000 to 20,000 TCR beta sequences. Most likely, a cluster of highly shared sequence variants arose as a sequencing artifact.

It was healthy bone marrow donors who served as donors. At collection, donors were nominally healthy, but unrecorded immune exposures were probable. The PCR employed 60 Vbeta primers together with 13 Jbeta primers. The repertoire was sequenced with immunoSEQ multiplex PCR; TCRdb's copy has only in-frame clones and lacks some. Its clone listing holds around 44,000 clones. The TCR was taken from a male donor in good health and CMV-seropositive. The chain carries TRBV9 and TRBJ2-7; TRBD1 might be the D (5 bases). Sequencing was done on a sample of PBMCs. CDR3: CASQETALGEQYF. CDR3 nucleotides: TGTGCCAGCCAGGAGACAGCTTTGGGCGAGCAGTACTTC.